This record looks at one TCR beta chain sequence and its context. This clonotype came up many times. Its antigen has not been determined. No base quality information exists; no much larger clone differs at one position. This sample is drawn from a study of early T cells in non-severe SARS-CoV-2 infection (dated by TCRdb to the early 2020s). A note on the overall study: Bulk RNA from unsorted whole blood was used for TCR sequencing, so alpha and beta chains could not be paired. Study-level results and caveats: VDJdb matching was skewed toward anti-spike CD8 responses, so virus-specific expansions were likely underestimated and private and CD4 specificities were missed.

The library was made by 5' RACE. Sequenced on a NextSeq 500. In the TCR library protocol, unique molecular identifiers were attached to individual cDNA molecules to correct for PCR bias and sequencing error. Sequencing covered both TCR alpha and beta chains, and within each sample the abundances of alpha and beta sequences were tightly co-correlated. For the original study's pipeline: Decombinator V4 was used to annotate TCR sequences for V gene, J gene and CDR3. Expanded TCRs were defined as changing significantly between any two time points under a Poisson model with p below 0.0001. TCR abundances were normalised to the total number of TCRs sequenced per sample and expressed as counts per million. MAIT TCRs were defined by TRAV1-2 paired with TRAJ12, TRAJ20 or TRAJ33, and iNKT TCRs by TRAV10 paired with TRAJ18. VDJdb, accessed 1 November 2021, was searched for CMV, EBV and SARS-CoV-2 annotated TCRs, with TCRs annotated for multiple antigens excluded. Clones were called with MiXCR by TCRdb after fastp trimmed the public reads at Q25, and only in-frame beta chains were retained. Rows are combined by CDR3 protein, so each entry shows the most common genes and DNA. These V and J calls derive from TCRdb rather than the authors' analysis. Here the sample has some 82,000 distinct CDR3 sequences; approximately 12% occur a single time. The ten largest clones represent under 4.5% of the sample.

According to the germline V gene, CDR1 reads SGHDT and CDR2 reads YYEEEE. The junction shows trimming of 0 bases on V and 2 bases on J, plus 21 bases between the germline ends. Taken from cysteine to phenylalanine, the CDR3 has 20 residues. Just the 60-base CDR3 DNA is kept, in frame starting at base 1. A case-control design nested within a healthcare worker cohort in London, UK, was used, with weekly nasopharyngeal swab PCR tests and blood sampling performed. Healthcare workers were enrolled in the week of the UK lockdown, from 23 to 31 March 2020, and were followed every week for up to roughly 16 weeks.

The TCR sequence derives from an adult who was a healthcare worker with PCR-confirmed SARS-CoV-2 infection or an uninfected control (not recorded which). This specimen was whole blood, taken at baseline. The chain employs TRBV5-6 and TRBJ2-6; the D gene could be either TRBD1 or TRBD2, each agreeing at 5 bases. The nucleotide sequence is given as TGTGCCAGCAGCTTGGTGGACGGGGCCCTTTGGGATACTGGGGCCAACGTCCTGACTTTC. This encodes CASSLVDGALWDTGANVLTF.